The 8 T cell receptor beta chains below all came from one sample that was sequenced in a study of cytomegalovirus exposure and HLA in healthy donors. The method was immunoSEQ multiplex PCR; TCRdb's version includes in-frame clones alone and lacks a portion of them. The repertoire holds roughly 90,000 clones, with around 93% as singletons. Sequencing was carried out using PBMCs. The source of these receptors is a woman aged 25 to 39 in good health and CMV-seropositive.

The V gene is TRBV4-3, the J gene TRBJ2-2; D remains unclear. Germline CDR1 LGHNA, CDR2 YSLEER. The CDR3 is 19 residues long. Trimming took 0 bases from V and 1 from J, leaving 18 bases between them. CDR3 protein: CASSQDRLGLFGNTGELFF. The CDR3, as DNA: TGCGCCAGCAGCCAAGATCGACTCGGGTTATTTGGGAACACCGGGGAGCTGTTTTTT.

The genes are TRBV4-3 and TRBJ2-1; the match to TRBD2 covers 9 bases. This CDR3 is built from 14 residues. The V segment lost 5 bases and the J segment 8 bases; nucleotides outside the gene matches: 7. Germline loops: CDR1 LGHNA, CDR2 YSLEER. CDR3: CASSLAGVIDEQFF. CDR3 bases: TGCGCCAGCAGCTTAGCGGGAGTTATCGATGAGCAGTTCTTC.

This chain joins TRBV30 and TRBJ1-2, with TRBD1 matching over 9 bases. CDR3 length: 15 residues. CDR1 is GTSNPN, CDR2 SVGIG, per germline (reference sequence). V lost 0 bases and J lost 3; bases outside the gene matches: 5. CDR3 protein: CAWSVGTGSYYGYTF. CDR3 sequence (DNA): TGTGCCTGGAGTGTAGGGACAGGGTCCTACTATGGCTACACCTTC.

The chain employs TRBV6-6 and TRBJ2-5, with a weak D call TRBD1 (6 bases). The CDR3 is 14 residues long. The germline V gene has CDR1 MNHNY and CDR2 SVGAGI (reference sequence). Between the trimmed V and J ends, which lost 6 bases and 5 bases, there was a span of 16 bases. CDR3 sequence reads: CASRQGTNLETQYF. Here the CDR3 DNA reads TGTGCCAGCAGACAAGGGACAAATCTGGAGACCCAGTACTTC.

The chain couples TRBV4-3 to TRBJ2-2, with TRBD2 matching over 9 bases. Germline loops: CDR1 LGHNA, CDR2 YSLEER. The V and J ends lost 0 bases and 8 bases, in that order; junction bases with no gene match: 7. The CDR3 loop spans 16 amino acids. The chain's CDR3 is CASSQDSGSFSGELFF. CDR3 nucleotide sequence: TGCGCCAGCAGCCAAGATAGCGGGAGTTTCTCTGGGGAGCTGTTTTTT.

The chain employs TRBV28 and TRBJ1-4, with D maybe TRBD1 (5 bases). V was cut by 3 bases and J by 5 bases, with 10 bases left in between. The CDR3 runs to 14 residues. Germline V gene sequence: CDR1 MDHEN, CDR2 SYDVKM. CDR3 in amino acids: CASSFLGVNEKLFF. The CDR3 DNA reads TGTGCCAGCAGTTTTTTAGGGGTGAATGAAAAACTGTTTTTT. Variable domain in full (rest from reference TRBV28 and TRBJ1-4): DVKVTQSSRYLVKRTGEKVFLECVQDMDHENMFWYRQDPGLGLRLIYFSYDVKMKEKGDIPEGYSVSREKKERFSLILESASTNQTSMYLCASSFLGVNEKLFFGSGTQLSVL.

Written as DNA, the CDR3 is TGTGCCAGCAGTCCCATCTCGGGACAGGGGGATCACGGGGAGCTGTTTTTT. Its protein product is CASSPISGQGDHGELFF. The rearrangement uses TRBV27 and TRBJ2-2, with 11 bases fitting TRBD1. The junction had 12 bases not matched to a gene; V was cut back by 5 bases and J by 7 bases. Germline loops: CDR1 MNHEY, CDR2 SMNVEV (reference sequence). The CDR3 has 17 residues.

The genes are TRBV25-1 and TRBJ1-2; TRBD1 might be the D (6 bases). V dropped 1 base and J dropped 9 bases, with 9 bases sitting between them. Per the germline V gene, CDR1 is MGHDK and CDR2 is SYGVNS. This CDR3 region has 12 residues. The CDR3 DNA reads as TGTGCCAGCAGTGAATCCAGGGGTAGCTACACCTTC. As protein: CASSESRGSYTF.